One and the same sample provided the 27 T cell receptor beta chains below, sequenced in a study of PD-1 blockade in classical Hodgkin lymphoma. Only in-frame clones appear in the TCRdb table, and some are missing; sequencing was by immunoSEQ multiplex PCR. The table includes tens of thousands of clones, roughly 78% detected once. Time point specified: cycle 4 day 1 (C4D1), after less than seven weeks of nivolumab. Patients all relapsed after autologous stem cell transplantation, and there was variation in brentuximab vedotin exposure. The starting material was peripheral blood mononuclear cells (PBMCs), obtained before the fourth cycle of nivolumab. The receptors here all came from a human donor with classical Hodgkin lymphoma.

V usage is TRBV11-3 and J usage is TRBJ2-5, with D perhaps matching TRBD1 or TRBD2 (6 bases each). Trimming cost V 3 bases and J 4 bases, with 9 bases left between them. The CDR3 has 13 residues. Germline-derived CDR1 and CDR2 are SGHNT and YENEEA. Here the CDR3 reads CASSLGGRETQYF. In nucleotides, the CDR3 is TGTGCCAGCAGCTTGGGGGGCCGAGAGACCCAGTACTTC.

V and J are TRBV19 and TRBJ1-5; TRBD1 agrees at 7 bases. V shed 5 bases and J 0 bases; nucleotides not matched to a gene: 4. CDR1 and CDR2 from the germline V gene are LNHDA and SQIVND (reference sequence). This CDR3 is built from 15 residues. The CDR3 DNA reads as TGTGCCAGTAGTTCGGGACAGTATAGCAATCAGCCCCAGCATTTT. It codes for CASSSGQYSNQPQHF. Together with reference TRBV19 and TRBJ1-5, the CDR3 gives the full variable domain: DGGITQSPKYLFRKEGQNVTLSCEQNLNHDAMYWYRQDPGQGLRLIYYSQIVNDFQKGDIAEGYSVSREKKESFPLTVTSAQKNPTAFYLCASSSGQYSNQPQHFGDGTRLSIL.

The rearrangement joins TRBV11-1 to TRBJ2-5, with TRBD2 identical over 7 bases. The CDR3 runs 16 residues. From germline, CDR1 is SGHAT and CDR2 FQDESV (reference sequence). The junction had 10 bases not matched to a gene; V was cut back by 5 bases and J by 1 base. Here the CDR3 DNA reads TGTGCCAGCAGCCCCGGGAGGCTAGCGGCCCAAGAGACCCAGTACTTC. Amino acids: CASSPGRLAAQETQYF.

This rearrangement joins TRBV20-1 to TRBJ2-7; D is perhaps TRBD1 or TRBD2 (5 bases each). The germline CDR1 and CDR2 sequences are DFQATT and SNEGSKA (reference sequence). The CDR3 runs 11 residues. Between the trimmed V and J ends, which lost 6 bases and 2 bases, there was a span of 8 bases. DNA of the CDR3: TGCAGTGCCGGGGACCCCTACGAGCAGTACTTC. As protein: CSAGDPYEQYF.

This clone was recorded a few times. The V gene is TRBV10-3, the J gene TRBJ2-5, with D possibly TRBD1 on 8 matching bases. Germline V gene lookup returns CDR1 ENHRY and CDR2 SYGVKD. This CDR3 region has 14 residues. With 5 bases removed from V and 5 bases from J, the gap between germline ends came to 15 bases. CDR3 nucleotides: TGTGCCATCAGTTTTGACAGGGGAGGGGAGACCCAGTACTTC. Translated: CAISFDRGGETQYF.

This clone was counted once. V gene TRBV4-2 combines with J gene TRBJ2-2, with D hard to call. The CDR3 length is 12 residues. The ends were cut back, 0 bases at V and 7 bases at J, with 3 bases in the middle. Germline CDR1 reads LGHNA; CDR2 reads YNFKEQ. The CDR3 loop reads CASSQDIGELFF. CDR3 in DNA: TGTGCCAGCAGCCAAGATATCGGGGAGCTGTTTTTT.

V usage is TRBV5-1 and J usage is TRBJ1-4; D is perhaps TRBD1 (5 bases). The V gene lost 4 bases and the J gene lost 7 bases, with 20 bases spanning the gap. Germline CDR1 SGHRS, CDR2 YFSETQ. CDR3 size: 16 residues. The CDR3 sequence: CASSPPQGRGGEKLFF. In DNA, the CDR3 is TGCGCCAGCAGCCCCCCGCAGGGTAGGGGCGGTGAAAAACTGTTTTTT.

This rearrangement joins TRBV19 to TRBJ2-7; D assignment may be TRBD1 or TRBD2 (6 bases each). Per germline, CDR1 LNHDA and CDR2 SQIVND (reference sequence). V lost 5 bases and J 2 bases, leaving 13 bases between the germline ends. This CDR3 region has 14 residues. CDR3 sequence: CASSRRDITYEQYF. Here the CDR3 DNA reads TGTGCCAGTAGTCGGCGGGACATAACCTACGAGCAGTACTTC. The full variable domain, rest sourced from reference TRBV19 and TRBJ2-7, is DGGITQSPKYLFRKEGQNVTLSCEQNLNHDAMYWYRQDPGQGLRLIYYSQIVNDFQKGDIAEGYSVSREKKESFPLTVTSAQKNPTAFYLCASSRRDITYEQYFGPGTRLTVT.

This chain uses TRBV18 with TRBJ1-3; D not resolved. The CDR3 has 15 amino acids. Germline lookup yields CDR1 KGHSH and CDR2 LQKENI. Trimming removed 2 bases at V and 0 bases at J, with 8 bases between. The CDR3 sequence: CASSPAGYSGNTIYF. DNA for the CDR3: TGTGCCAGCTCACCAGCAGGATACTCTGGAAACACCATATATTTT.

The CDR3 sequence: CASSEIGSGGPTQYF. DNA for the CDR3: TGTGCCAGCAGTGAAATAGGTAGCGGGGGACCTACGCAGTATTTT. The gene calls are TRBV6-1 and TRBJ2-3; the match to TRBD2 covers 9 bases. CDR1 is MNHNS and CDR2 is SASEGT in the germline V gene. Trimming cost V 2 bases and J 8 bases; bases outside gene matches: 8. This CDR3 has 15 amino acids.

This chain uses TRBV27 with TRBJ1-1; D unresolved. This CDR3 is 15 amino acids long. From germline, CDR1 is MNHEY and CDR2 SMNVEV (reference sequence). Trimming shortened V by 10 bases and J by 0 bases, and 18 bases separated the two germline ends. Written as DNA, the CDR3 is TGTGCCAACCCGACCAGGATATTCATGAACACTGAAGCTTTCTTT. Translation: CANPTRIFMNTEAFF.

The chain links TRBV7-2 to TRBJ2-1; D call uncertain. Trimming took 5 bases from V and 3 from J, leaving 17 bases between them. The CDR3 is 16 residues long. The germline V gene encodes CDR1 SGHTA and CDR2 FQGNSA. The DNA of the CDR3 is TGTGCCAGCAGCCCCGAACGCACCGGTGGCTACAATGAGCAGTTCTTC. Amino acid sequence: CASSPERTGGYNEQFF.

CDR3 nucleotide sequence: TGTGCCAGCAGTTCCAGCGGGAGTGACACCGGGGAGCTGTTTTTT. It is translated as CASSSSGSDTGELFF. V gene TRBV2 combines with J gene TRBJ2-2, with 8 bases lining up with TRBD2. Looked up from germline, CDR1 is SNHLY and CDR2 is FYNNEI. Germline trimming cut 5 bases from V and 3 bases from J; bases unmatched to any gene: 5. The CDR3 length is 15 residues. Drawing the rest from reference TRBV2 and TRBJ2-2, the complete variable domain is EPEVTQTPSHQVTQMGQEVILRCVPISNHLYFYWYRQILGQKVEFLVSFYNNEISEKSEIFDDQFSVERPDGSNFTLKIRSTKLEDSAMYFCASSSSGSDTGELFFGEGSRLTVL.

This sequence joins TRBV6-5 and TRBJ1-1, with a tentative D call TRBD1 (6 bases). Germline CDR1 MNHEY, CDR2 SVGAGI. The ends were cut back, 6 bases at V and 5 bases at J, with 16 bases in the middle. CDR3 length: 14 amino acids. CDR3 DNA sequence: TGTGCCAGCAGACCAAGCAGGGGCGGAACTGAAGCTTTCTTT. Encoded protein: CASRPSRGGTEAFF.

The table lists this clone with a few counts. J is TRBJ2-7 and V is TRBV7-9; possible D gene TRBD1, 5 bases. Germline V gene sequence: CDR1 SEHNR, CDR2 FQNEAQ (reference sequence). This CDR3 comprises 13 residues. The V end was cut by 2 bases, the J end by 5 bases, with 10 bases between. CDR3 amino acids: CASSLSFRDEQYF. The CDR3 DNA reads TGTGCCAGCAGCTTAAGCTTCAGGGACGAGCAGTACTTC.

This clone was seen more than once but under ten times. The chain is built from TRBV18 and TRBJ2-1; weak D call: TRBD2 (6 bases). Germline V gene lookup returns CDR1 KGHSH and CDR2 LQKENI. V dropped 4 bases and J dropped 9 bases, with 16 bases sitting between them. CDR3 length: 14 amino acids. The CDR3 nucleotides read TGTGCCAGCTCACTCACGAGCGGGCCGGGTGAGCAGTTCTTC. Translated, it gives CASSLTSGPGEQFF.

In DNA form, the CDR3 reads TGTGCCAGCAGCTTCTACTCCTATAATTCACCCCTCCACTTT. Encoded protein: CASSFYSYNSPLHF. This chain uses TRBV11-2 with TRBJ1-6; no clear D. CDR3 length: 14 amino acids. Germline values: CDR1 SGHAT, CDR2 FQNNGV. V dropped 3 bases and J dropped 0 bases, with 3 bases sitting between them.

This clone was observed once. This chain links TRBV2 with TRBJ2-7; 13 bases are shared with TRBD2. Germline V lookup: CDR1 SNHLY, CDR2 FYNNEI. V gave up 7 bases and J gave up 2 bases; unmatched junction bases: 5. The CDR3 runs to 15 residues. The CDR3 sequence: CASTKLAGGPYEQYF. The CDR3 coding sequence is TGTGCCAGCACCAAACTAGCGGGGGGGCCCTACGAGCAGTACTTC.

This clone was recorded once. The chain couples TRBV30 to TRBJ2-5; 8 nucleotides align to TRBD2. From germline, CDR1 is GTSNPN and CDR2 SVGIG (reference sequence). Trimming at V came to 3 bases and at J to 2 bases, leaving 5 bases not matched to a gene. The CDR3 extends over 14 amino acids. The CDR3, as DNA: TGTGCCTGGAGCCCAGCGGGAGTACAAGAGACCCAGTACTTC. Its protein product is CAWSPAGVQETQYF.

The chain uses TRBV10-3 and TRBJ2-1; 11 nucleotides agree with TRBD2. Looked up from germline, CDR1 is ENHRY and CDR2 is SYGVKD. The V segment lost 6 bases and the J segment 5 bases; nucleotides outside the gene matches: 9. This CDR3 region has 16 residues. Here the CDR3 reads CAIRGGGTSGHNEQFF. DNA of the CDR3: TGTGCCATCAGGGGGGGTGGGACTAGCGGTCACAATGAGCAGTTCTTC.

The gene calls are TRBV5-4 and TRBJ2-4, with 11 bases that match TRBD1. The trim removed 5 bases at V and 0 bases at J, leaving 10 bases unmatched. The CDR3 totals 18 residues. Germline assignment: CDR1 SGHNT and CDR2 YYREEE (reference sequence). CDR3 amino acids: CASRPGTGGPSAKNIQYF. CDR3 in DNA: TGTGCCAGCAGACCCGGGACAGGGGGGCCTTCAGCCAAAAACATTCAGTACTTC.

In nucleotides, the CDR3 is TGTGCCTGGAGTGTACGCAGCCCCGTGGGTATTCAGTACTTC. This sequence encodes CAWSVRSPVGIQYF. The chain combines TRBV30 with TRBJ2-4; D gene ambiguous. Per the germline V gene, CDR1 is GTSNPN and CDR2 is SVGIG (reference sequence). With 0 bases removed from V and 10 bases from J, the gap between germline ends came to 16 bases. The length of the CDR3 is 14 residues.

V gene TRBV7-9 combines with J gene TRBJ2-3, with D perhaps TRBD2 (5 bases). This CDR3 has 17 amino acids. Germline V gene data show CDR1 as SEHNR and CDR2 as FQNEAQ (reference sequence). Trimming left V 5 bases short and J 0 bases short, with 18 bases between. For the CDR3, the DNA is TGTGCCAGCAGCCCGGGCGGTAGCGTAACTAGCACAGATACGCAGTATTTT. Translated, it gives CASSPGGSVTSTDTQYF.

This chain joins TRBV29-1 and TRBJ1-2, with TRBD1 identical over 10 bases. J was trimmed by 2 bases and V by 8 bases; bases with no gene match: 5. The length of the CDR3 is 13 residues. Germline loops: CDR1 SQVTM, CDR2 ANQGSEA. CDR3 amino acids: CSITGQGNYGYTF. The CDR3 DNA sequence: TGCAGCATCACGGGACAGGGGAACTATGGCTACACCTTC.

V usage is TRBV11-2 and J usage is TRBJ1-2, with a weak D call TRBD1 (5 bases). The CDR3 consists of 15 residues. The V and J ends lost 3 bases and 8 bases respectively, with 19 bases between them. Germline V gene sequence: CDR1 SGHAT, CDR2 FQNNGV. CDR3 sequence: CASSFASAGWGGYTF. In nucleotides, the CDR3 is TGTGCCAGCAGCTTTGCTTCGGCAGGGTGGGGCGGCTACACCTTC.

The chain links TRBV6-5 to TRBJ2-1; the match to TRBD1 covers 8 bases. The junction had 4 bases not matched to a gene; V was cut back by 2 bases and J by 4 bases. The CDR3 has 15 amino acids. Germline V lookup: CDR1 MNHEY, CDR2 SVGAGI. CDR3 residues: CASSYRRTGYNEQFF. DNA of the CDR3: TGTGCCAGCAGTTACCGGAGGACAGGGTACAATGAGCAGTTCTTC.

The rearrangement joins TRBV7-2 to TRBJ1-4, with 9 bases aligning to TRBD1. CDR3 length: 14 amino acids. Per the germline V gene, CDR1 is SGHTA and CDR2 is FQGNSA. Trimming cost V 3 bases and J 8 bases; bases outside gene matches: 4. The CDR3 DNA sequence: TGTGCCAGCAGCTTCGGACAGGGGACCGAAAAACTGTTTTTT. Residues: CASSFGQGTEKLFF.